One T cell receptor (beta chain) is described in this entry. Its specificity is not known. The data are from a study of long-term antiretroviral therapy in people with HIV. Survey-level immunoSEQ v3.0 assays were run. Sequencing was designed to cover roughly 35,000-55,000 T-cell genomes in each sample. Profiling relied on immunoSEQ multiplex PCR, and the TCRdb table lists in-frame clones only, not all of them. In the table there are approximately 19,000 clones, roughly 90% of which are singletons. Inclusion required at least two post-ART and at least one pre-ART PBMC samples. General study findings and limits: Despite increasing after ART, diversity remained lower than that of transplant donor controls. Information on adherence to ART, viral resistance or therapy changes was unavailable.

The material sequenced was unsorted PBMCs, taken 2.1 years after starting antiretroviral therapy. This TCR was recovered from a man aged 18 to 30 with HIV.

The CDR3 region has the DNA TGTGCCAGCAGCTCGGGGGACGGCGGCTCCTACGAGCAGTACTTC. As protein: CASSSGDGGSYEQYF. The chain employs TRBV5-8 and TRBJ2-7; D is perhaps TRBD2 (6 bases). Per germline, CDR1 SGHTS and CDR2 YDEGEE. The CDR3 covers 15 residues. Trimming cost V 3 bases and J 0 bases, with 13 bases left between them.